A single sample gave rise to the 10 T cell receptor beta chains below, sequenced in a study of blood T cells in healthy people across ages (dated by TCRdb to 2014 to 2015). Libraries were constructed by 5' RACE. Sequencer: Illumina HiSeq 2500. The second PCR ran for roughly 7 to 12 cycles and used a J-beta primer mix along with a sample-barcoded 5' primer. In-frame beta chains were kept once TCRdb had trimmed the public reads at Q25 with fastp and called clones with MiXCR. Every distinct CDR3 protein forms one entry, paired with its most common genes and DNA. The sample includes more than 1.4 million distinct CDR3 sequences, with about 43% observed a single time. The top ten clones comprise approximately 7.9% of the sample. The material sequenced was blood. These receptors were obtained from a woman under 30 in good health.

The table lists this clonotype with a few counts. The gene calls are TRBV6-5 and TRBJ2-1; 12 positions agree with TRBD2. CDR3 length: 15 amino acids. Germline V lookup: CDR1 MNHEY, CDR2 SVGAGI. The J segment lost 9 bases and the V segment lost 3 bases, leaving 6 bases of the junction unmatched. CDR3: CASSYPSGGEGEQFF. DNA for the CDR3: TGTGCCAGCAGTTATCCTAGCGGGGGGGAAGGTGAGCAGTTCTTC.

This clonotype was recorded a few times. This chain joins TRBV3-1 and TRBJ1-1, with no clear D. The CDR3 has 14 amino acids. From germline, CDR1 is LGHDT and CDR2 YNNKEL (reference sequence). V shed 8 bases and J shed 0 bases, with 13 bases lying between them. As DNA, the CDR3 is TGTGCCAGCGGGCCAGGACGTATGAACACTGAAGCTTTCTTT. It yields the protein CASGPGRMNTEAFF. The complete variable domain, with remaining parts taken from reference TRBV3-1 and TRBJ1-1, reads DTAVSQTPKYLVTQMGNDKSIKCEQNLGHDTMYWYKQDSKKFLKIMFSYNNKELIINETVPNRFSPKSPDKAHLNLHINSLELGDSAVYFCASGPGRMNTEAFFGQGTRLTVV.

This clonotype was detected a few times. The chain uses TRBV9 and TRBJ2-4; the D gene is possibly TRBD1 (6 bases). V dropped 4 bases and J dropped 0 bases, with 17 bases sitting between them. This CDR3 contains 17 residues. The germline gives CDR1 SGDLS, CDR2 YYNGEE. Here the CDR3 reads CASSPRGGATAKNIQYF. The CDR3 DNA reads as TGTGCCAGCAGCCCCAGGGGTGGAGCAACAGCCAAAAACATTCAGTACTTC.

This chain uses TRBV5-1 with TRBJ2-7; the D call may be TRBD1 or TRBD2 (5 bases each). The tail of the sequence fits TRBJ2-5 better, so the J call may be wrong. Germline V CDR1 and CDR2: SGHRS, YFSETQ. The CDR3 runs 15 residues. The CDR3 DNA reads as TGCGCCAGCAGCTGGGGCAGCCTGCGAGGGGAGACCCAGTACTTC. This sequence encodes CASSWGSLRGETQYF.

The rearrangement joins TRBV20-1 to TRBJ2-1; possible D gene TRBD1, 5 bases. The V gene lost 1 base and the J gene lost 3 bases, with 13 bases spanning the gap. There are 15 residues in the CDR3. Germline V CDR1 and CDR2: DFQATT, SNEGSKA (reference sequence). The CDR3 here is CSARGDRFLYNEQFF. Here the CDR3 DNA reads TGCAGTGCTAGAGGTGACAGATTCCTCTACAATGAGCAGTTCTTC.

The V gene is TRBV14, the J gene TRBJ1-2; a possible D gene is TRBD1 (5 bases). The germline V and J ends were trimmed by 4 bases and 2 bases, with 14 bases remaining between them. The CDR3 sequence is 15 residues long. Germline assignment: CDR1 SGHDN and CDR2 FVKESK. For the CDR3, the DNA is TGTGCCAGCAGCCCCCCGTGGGGCGCGAACTATGGCTACACCTTC. Translating gives CASSPPWGANYGYTF.

This clonotype was seen a few times. This chain connects TRBV28 to TRBJ1-2; D not resolved. CDR1 is MDHEN, CDR2 SYDVKM, per germline. V lost 5 bases, J lost 8 bases, and 15 bases lay in between. This CDR3 comprises 13 residues. In DNA, the CDR3 is TGTGCCAGCAGTCTCCCCGGGGTTCAGGGCTACACCTTC. Encoded protein: CASSLPGVQGYTF.

As for this clonotype: One base away lies a much larger clone, so this may be a sequencing read error. The J gene is TRBJ2-1, the V gene TRBV29-1; D perhaps matches TRBD2 (6 bases). CDR3 size: 14 residues. CDR1 is SQVTM, CDR2 ANQGSEA, per germline. CDR3 loop: CSVSRGTGGNERFF. Written as DNA, the CDR3 is TGCAGCGTTTCTCGGGGGACCGGGGGTAATGAGCGGTTCTTC.

The genes are TRBV21-1 and TRBJ2-7; the table's D call TRBD1 went unverified against the DNA. TRBV21-1 is a known pseudogene. The CDR3 spans 15 residues. For the CDR3, the DNA is TGTGCCAGCAGCAAAGCGGGAGGGGGCTTTCACGAGCAGTACTTC. This translates into CASSKAGGGFHEQYF.

The chain links TRBV6-6 to TRBJ2-3; tentatively, D is TRBD2 (7 bases). Trimming left V 5 bases short and J 0 bases short, with 15 bases between. This CDR3 comprises 16 residues. CDR1 is MNHNY and CDR2 is SVGAGI in the germline V gene (reference sequence). The CDR3 bases are TGTGCCAGCAGTGGGGGCGGGAGAGTTAGCACAGATACGCAGTATTTT. Its protein product is CASSGGGRVSTDTQYF.